The subject of this entry is one T cell receptor (beta chain). Its antigen specificity is not known. The sample was run on an Illumina HiSeq 2000. TCR beta cDNA libraries were prepared using 5'RACE template switching, which introduced a universal primer site and unique molecular identifiers. cDNA synthesis was primed from the TCR beta constant segment, followed by two successive PCR amplification steps. Regarding the original processing steps: MIGEC handled demultiplexing of the reads and grouping by UMI, while MiTCR was used to assemble and quantify clonotypes. Only TCR cDNA sequences supported by at least two reads were kept to exclude erroneous sequences. The tcR package was used for downstream repertoire analysis, and clonotypes were matched between fractions using CDR3 nucleotide sequence together with V segment. VDJmatch was used to annotate antigen specificity against VDJdb, with one amino acid substitution allowed in CDR3. TCRdb reprocessed the reads and lists each CDR3 protein sequence as a single entry, with no DNA. TCRdb assigned the V and J calls; the authors' analysis was not used. This sample's table has entries for roughly 390,000 distinct CDR3 sequences. The ten largest make up around a tenth of the sample.

To determine HCMV serostatus, a commercial ELISA kit was used to detect HCMV-specific IgG in serum. Peripheral blood mononuclear cells were isolated from blood by Ficoll density gradient centrifugation. The germline V gene (reference sequence) gives CDR1 as DFQATT and CDR2 as SNEGSKA. Including the terminal cysteine and phenylalanine, the CDR3 comprises 13 residues. DNA for this receptor is not on file. This sample was taken from a study of T cells expressing NK-cell markers (dated by TCRdb to 2020 to 2022). A note on the overall study: In sorted CD3+CD56+NKG2C+, CD3+CD56+NKG2C- and CD3+CD56-NKG2C+ T-cell subsets from several donors, TCR beta-chain repertoires were profiled. The eight sequenced donors were randomly selected healthy volunteers, three men and five women. Of the eight sequenced donors, seven were found to be HCMV-seropositive and one was found to be HCMV-seronegative. Libraries were sequenced as 2 x 150 bp reads on Illumina HiSeq 2000/2500, MiSeq or NextSeq. What the research found in general, with its limitations: Those dominant clonotypes were again the most abundant among CD3+CD56-NKG2C+ cells in four donors, at about 25-60.1%. Whether the expanded NKG2C-expressing T cell clones were specific for HCMV antigens remained unclear. In 5 to 7 donors, the dominant CD3+CD56+NKG2C+ clonotypes ranked among the top 10 CD8+ clonotypes, making up roughly 1.0-8% of CD8+ T cells.

The sequenced material came from blood T cells: a sorted CD56 or NKG2C T cell subset, CD4+ or CD8+ T cells, or bulk PBMC T cells (not recorded which). The clonotype was recovered from a woman between 50 and 59 years old in good health. Donor details come from another sample of the same person, matched by shared clones. Recombination joined TRBV20-1 with TRBJ2-4; no DNA is available, so the TRBD1 call from TCRdb remains unchecked. The CDR3 region: CSARGVGGDIQYF.